Below, one T cell receptor beta chain is given with its context. Antigen: not known. Germline V lookup: CDR1 SGHRS, CDR2 YFSETQ. The CDR3 has 16 residues. V lost 2 bases to trimming and J lost 0 bases, with 14 bases between them. Using immunoSEQ multiplex PCR, the repertoire was profiled, and TCRdb retains in-frame clones only, with some absent. The sample holds about 64,000 clones; around 89% are singletons and the top ten take 1.7%. The donors belonged to the roughly 130-subject validation cohort, separate from the roughly 720-subject first cohort. This record belongs to a study of cytomegalovirus exposure and HLA in healthy donors. Whole-study context: The use of the same platform for the 120 or so validation repertoires and the 550 to 850 first-cohort repertoires was reported by a later analysis.

Findings of the study overall: Reports described diagnosis of cytomegalovirus status by the classifier as highly specific and sensitive. Specific recognition of CMV antigens was confirmed in vitro for a few chains (all CMV-associated).

The chain employs TRBV5-1 and TRBJ1-2, with D possibly matching TRBD1 (5 bases). The receptor was derived from a woman aged 18-29 years in good health and CMV-seronegative. Sample: PBMCs. The DNA of the CDR3 is TGCGCCAGCAGCTTCCGGACAAGAGCTCCTAACTATGGCTACACCTTC. It specifies CASSFRTRAPNYGYTF.